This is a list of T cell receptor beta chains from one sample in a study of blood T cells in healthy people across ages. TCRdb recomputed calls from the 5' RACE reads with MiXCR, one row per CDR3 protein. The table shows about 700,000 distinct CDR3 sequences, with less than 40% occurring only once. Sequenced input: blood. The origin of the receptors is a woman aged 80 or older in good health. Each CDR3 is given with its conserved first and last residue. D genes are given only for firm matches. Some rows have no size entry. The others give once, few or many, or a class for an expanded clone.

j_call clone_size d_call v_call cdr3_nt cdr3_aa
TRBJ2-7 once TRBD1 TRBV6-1 TGTGCCAGCCCCAAGCTGACGTCCATATACAGGGGCTCCTACGAGCAGTACTTC CASPKLTSIYRGSYEQYF
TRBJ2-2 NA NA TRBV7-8 TGTGCCAGCAGCTTAGCGGGGGTGCAGGGGTACACCGGGGAGCTGTTTTTT CASSLAGVQGYTGELFF
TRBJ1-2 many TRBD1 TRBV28 TGTGCCAGCGGGGTTACAGGGGGCGCCGGGGGCTACACCTTC CASGVTGGAGGYTF
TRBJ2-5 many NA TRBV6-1 TGTGCCAGCAGTGAATCGCCTTGGGGGGCAGAGACCCAGTACTTC CASSESPWGAETQYF
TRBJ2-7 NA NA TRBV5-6 TGTGCCAGCAGCGGGGGGCCGGAATCCTACAATGAGCAGTACTTC CASSGGPESYNEQYF
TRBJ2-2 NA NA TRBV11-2 TGTGCCAGCAGCTTAGATGGCCCGGACGGGGAGCTGTTTTTT CASSLDGPDGELFF
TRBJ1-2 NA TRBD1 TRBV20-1 TGCAGTGCTGAGCCGGGACAGCGACTCTATGGCTACACCTTC CSAEPGQRLYGYTF
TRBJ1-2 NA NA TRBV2 TGTGCCAGCAGGGGGGTCAGGGCATCAGGAAAGGGCTACACCTTC CASRGVRASGKGYTF
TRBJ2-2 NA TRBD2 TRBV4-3 TGCGCCAGCAGCCAAGATCTCCTAGCGGGGGGGGTGAACACCGGGGAGCTGTTTTTT CASSQDLLAGGVNTGELFF
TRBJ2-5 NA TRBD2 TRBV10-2 TGCGCCAGCATCGGACTAGCAGTTGGTGAGCAGTACTTC CASIGLAVGEQYF
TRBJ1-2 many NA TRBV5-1 TGCGCCAGCAGTAACGGGCAGGGGACTCACTATGGCTACACCTTC CASSNGQGTHYGYTF
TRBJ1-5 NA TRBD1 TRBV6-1 TGTGCCAGCAGTATTTCGGACAGGGGTGATCAGCCCCAGCATTTT CASSISDRGDQPQHF
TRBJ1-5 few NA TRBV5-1 TGCGCCAGCAGCCCCGTCGGCGCGGGCAATCAGCCCCAGCATTTT CASSPVGAGNQPQHF
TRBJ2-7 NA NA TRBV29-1 TGCAGTGGGGGACCATCCCCGTCCTACAATGAGCAGTACTTC CSGGPSPSYNEQYF
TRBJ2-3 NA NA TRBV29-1 TGCAGCGTCGAGGGTACCAAAGATACGCAGTATTTT CSVEGTKDTQYF
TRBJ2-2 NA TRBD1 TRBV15 TGTGCCACCAGCAGAACAATTCTGACAGGGGACACCGGGGAGCTGTTTTTT CATSRTILTGDTGELFF
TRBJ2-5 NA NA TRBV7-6 TGTGCCAGCAGCTTAACCCCACAGCAATCCTGCGAACAGTACTTC CASSLTPQQSCEQYF
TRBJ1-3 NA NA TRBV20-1 TGCAGTGCTAGAGCACCGGAGTCTGGAAACACCATATATTTT CSARAPESGNTIYF
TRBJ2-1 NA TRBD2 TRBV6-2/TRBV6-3 TGTGCCAGCTCCCCTAGCGGGGGCTCCCCACGCAATGAGCAGTTCTTC CASSPSGGSPRNEQFF
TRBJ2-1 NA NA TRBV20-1 TGCAGTTTCAAACTCCCAGGGGTAGCGGGTGTCAATGAGCAGTTCTTC CSFKLPGVAGVNEQFF
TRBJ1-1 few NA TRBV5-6 TGTGCCAGCAGGCCCCAGGGAGGTGGCACTGAAGCTTTCTTT CASRPQGGGTEAFF
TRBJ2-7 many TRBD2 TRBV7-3 TGTGCCAGCAGGTCACCTTCTAGCGGGGGGACCTACGAGCAGTACTTC CASRSPSSGGTYEQYF
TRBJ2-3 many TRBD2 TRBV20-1 TGCAGTGCGGGCGTGGAACTAGCGGGGGTCACAGATACGCAGTATTTT CSAGVELAGVTDTQYF
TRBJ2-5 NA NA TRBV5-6 TGTGCCAGCAGCTTGCCTAGTCAAGAGACCCAGTACTTC CASSLPSQETQYF
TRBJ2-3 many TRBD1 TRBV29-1 TGCAGCGTCCTACAGGGGGATACGCAGTATTTT CSVLQGDTQYF
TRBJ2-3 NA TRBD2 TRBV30 TGTGCCTGGAGTGGAAGCGGGGCTAGCACAGATACGCAGTATTTT CAWSGSGASTDTQYF
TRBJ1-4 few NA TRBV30 TGTGCCTGGAGGCCTAATAGTGAAAAACTGTTTTTT CAWRPNSEKLFF
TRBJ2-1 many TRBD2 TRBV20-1 TGCAGTGCTAGTTCAGCGGGGGTCTCCTACAATGAGCAGTTCTTC CSASSAGVSYNEQFF
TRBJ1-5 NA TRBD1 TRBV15 TGTGCCACCAGCAAGAAAGGACAGGGGGACCAGCCCCAGCATTTT CATSKKGQGDQPQHF